This T cell receptor (beta chain) stems from a study of cytomegalovirus exposure and HLA in healthy donors. Study at large: Earlier, fewer than 140 million unique TCR beta sequences were recovered from roughly 170 million T cells by an analysis. Findings and caveats of the study: There were some V segments, including TRBV6-2 and TRBV6-3, excluded as indistinguishable.

Remarks on this clone: Its antigen is undetermined.

Both 60 Vbeta primers and 13 Jbeta primers went into the PCR. Method: immunoSEQ multiplex PCR; TCRdb's copy keeps in-frame clones and lacks some. The sample carries about 140,000 clones, 65% to 80% recorded once. The CDR3 runs to 15 residues. Germline trimming cut 3 bases from V and 1 base from J; bases unmatched to any gene: 5. Germline V gene lookup returns CDR1 LGHNA and CDR2 YSLEER. The chain combines TRBV4-3 with TRBJ1-1; 7 nucleotides line up with TRBD1. This clonotype was sampled from a male donor in good health and CMV-seronegative. Sequenced: PBMCs. CDR3 bases: TGCGCCAGCAGCCAGTACAGGGGAGGGAACACTGAAGCTTTCTTT. This gives the protein CASSQYRGGNTEAFF.